A single sample gave rise to the 22 T cell receptor beta chains below, sequenced in a study of PD-1 blockade in classical Hodgkin lymphoma. Method: immunoSEQ multiplex PCR; TCRdb's copy keeps in-frame clones and lacks some. This sample has 35,000 to 45,000 clones, with 80% to 90% found just once. With no exception, relapse followed autologous stem cell transplantation in all patients, and brentuximab vedotin exposure varied. The input for sequencing was peripheral blood mononuclear cells (PBMCs), taken at baseline. The source is a human donor with classical Hodgkin lymphoma.

V usage is TRBV15 and J usage is TRBJ2-1, with TRBD2 matching over 7 bases. The CDR3 consists of 14 residues. V lost 9 bases and J lost 7; bases outside the gene matches: 12. Looked up from germline, CDR1 is LNHNV and CDR2 is YYDKDF (reference sequence). CDR3 bases: TGTGCCACATCTCTCGGGGGGAGCGTGAATGAGCAGTTCTTC. Residues: CATSLGGSVNEQFF.

This clone turned up a few times. In nucleotides, the CDR3 is TGTGCCAGTAAAGGGCAGGGAGAGAATTCACCCCTCCACTTT. Translation gives CASKGQGENSPLHF. V and J are TRBV6-1 and TRBJ1-6; the D gene is possibly TRBD1 (5 bases). V lost 9 bases and J lost 7, with 16 bases in between. Looked up from germline, CDR1 is MNHNS and CDR2 is SASEGT. The CDR3 consists of 14 residues.

V usage is TRBV7-2 and J usage is TRBJ2-3; TRBD2 matches 10 bases. This CDR3 contains 16 residues. CDR1 SGHTA and CDR2 FQGNSA come from the germline V gene. V lost 3 bases to trimming and J lost 2 bases; unmatched junction nucleotides: 5. The CDR3 coding sequence is TGTGCCAGCAGCTTGGTGGGGACTAGCGTCACAGATACGCAGTATTTT. It specifies CASSLVGTSVTDTQYF. The variable domain in full, completed from reference TRBV7-2 and TRBJ2-3, reads GAGVSQSPSNKVTEKGKDVELRCDPISGHTALYWYRQSLGQGLEFLIYFQGNSAPDKSGLPSDRFSAERTGGSVSTLTIQRTQQEDSAVYLCASSLVGTSVTDTQYFGPGTRLTVL.

The chain uses TRBV19 and TRBJ1-1; D is undetermined. V lost 3 bases, J lost 4 bases, and 12 bases lay in between. CDR1 and CDR2 (germline): LNHDA, SQIVND (reference sequence). The length of the CDR3 is 14 residues. In DNA, the CDR3 is TGTGCCAGTAGTATTCGGCAAGATTTCACTGAAGCTTTCTTT. Amino acids: CASSIRQDFTEAFF.

V usage is TRBV7-9 and J usage is TRBJ2-2, with TRBD1 identical over 10 bases. The junction had 8 bases not matched to a gene; V was cut back by 5 bases and J by 5 bases. CDR3 length: 16 amino acids. The V gene's germline CDR1 is SEHNR and CDR2 FQNEAQ (reference sequence). DNA of the CDR3: TGTGCCAGCAGCACACTCCGGGACAGGGGAACCGGGGAGCTGTTTTTT. It codes for CASSTLRDRGTGELFF.

The rearrangement uses TRBV12-5 and TRBJ2-1, with unresolved D. V was trimmed by 0 bases and J by 0 bases, leaving 21 bases between them. The CDR3 has 20 amino acids. CDR1 and CDR2 (germline): LGHNT, FRNRAP. The CDR3 nucleotides are TGTGCTAGTGGTTTGGTAGGCGCAACCCTCTCACCTAGCTCCTACAATGAGCAGTTCTTC. Translating it yields CASGLVGATLSPSSYNEQFF.

The rearrangement links TRBV7-9 to TRBJ1-1; D gene ambiguous. The CDR3 sequence is 13 residues long. V lost 1 base and J lost 1, with 4 bases in between. From germline, CDR1 is SEHNR and CDR2 FQNEAQ (reference sequence). CDR3 in DNA: TGTGCCAGCAGCTTAGTCAAGAACACTGAAGCTTTCTTT. Residues: CASSLVKNTEAFF.

This chain connects TRBV18 to TRBJ2-3, with 8 bases fitting TRBD1. CDR1 and CDR2 (germline): KGHSH, LQKENI. The CDR3 length is 15 residues. Germline trimming cut 4 bases from V and 3 bases from J; bases unmatched to any gene: 6. This CDR3 reads CASSLGQGPTDTQYF. CDR3 nucleotide sequence: TGTGCCAGCTCACTTGGACAGGGACCTACAGATACGCAGTATTTT.

J is TRBJ2-7 and V is TRBV6-6; D perhaps matches TRBD2 (6 bases). V was trimmed by 6 bases and J by 4 bases, leaving 16 bases between them. This CDR3 contains 14 residues. The germline gives CDR1 MNHNY, CDR2 SVGAGI (reference sequence). This CDR3 is CASSLLLGGYEQYF. Here the CDR3 DNA reads TGTGCCAGCAGCCTCCTCCTGGGGGGATACGAGCAGTACTTC.

The rearrangement links TRBV25-1 to TRBJ1-4; D not resolved. CDR1 is MGHDK and CDR2 is SYGVNS in the germline V gene. V was shortened by 4 bases and J by 5 bases, with 11 bases between the two germline ends. The CDR3 runs to 14 residues. The CDR3 DNA reads TGTGCCAGCAGTGCTGGGGTGAGGAATGAAAAACTGTTTTTT. This sequence encodes CASSAGVRNEKLFF.

This clone was detected a few times. The rearrangement joins TRBV9 to TRBJ2-1; the D is unclear. There are 11 residues in the CDR3. V was shortened by 4 bases and J by 6 bases, with 5 bases between the two germline ends. Germline-derived CDR1 and CDR2 are SGDLS and YYNGEE. Here the CDR3 reads CASSPPNEQFF. The CDR3, as DNA: TGTGCCAGCAGCCCACCCAATGAGCAGTTCTTC.

The chain recombines TRBV9 with TRBJ2-1; 7 bases are shared with TRBD1. Losses at the gene ends were 1 base for V and 8 bases for J; bases not matched to a gene: 6. Germline-derived CDR1 and CDR2 are SGDLS and YYNGEE. CDR3 size: 14 residues. The CDR3 loop is CASSVLQGRDEQFF. CDR3 DNA sequence: TGTGCCAGCAGCGTATTACAGGGGCGGGATGAGCAGTTCTTC.

This chain uses TRBV27 with TRBJ2-7; weak D call: TRBD2 (5 bases). Germline V gene sequence: CDR1 MNHEY, CDR2 SMNVEV (reference sequence). The ends were cut back, 2 bases at V and 9 bases at J, with 20 bases in the middle. This CDR3 contains 15 residues. The CDR3 nucleotides read TGTGCCAGCAGTTTACATACTAGGGTCCCAACTTGGCAGTACTTC. Translation gives CASSLHTRVPTWQYF.

This clone was seen only once. This chain's CDR3 is CASSLQGVNEKLFF. The DNA of the CDR3 is TGTGCCAGCAGTCTCCAGGGAGTCAATGAAAAACTGTTTTTT. The rearrangement joins TRBV27 to TRBJ1-4; perhaps TRBD1 as D (5 bases). Germline-derived CDR1 and CDR2 are MNHEY and SMNVEV (reference sequence). The CDR3 totals 14 residues. V was clipped by 5 bases and J by 5 bases, with 12 bases between them.

This clone was picked up one time. The chain couples TRBV5-6 to TRBJ2-1; 10 nucleotides align to TRBD2. Per the germline V gene, CDR1 is SGHDT and CDR2 is YYEEEE. J gave up 4 bases and V 1 base, and 5 bases lay outside the gene matches. This CDR3 spans 16 amino acids. CDR3 bases: TGTGCCAGCAGCTTGACTAGCGGGAACGTTTACAATGAGCAGTTCTTC. Amino acid sequence: CASSLTSGNVYNEQFF.

The genes are TRBV7-6 and TRBJ1-2; a weak D match, TRBD1 (5 bases). V lost 1 base, J lost 4 bases, and 13 bases lay in between. The germline CDR1 and CDR2 sequences are SGHVS and FNYEAQ. This CDR3 has 15 amino acids. CDR3 sequence (DNA): TGTGCCAGCAGCTTAGGGGGCCTAGGGATCTATGGCTACACCTTC. The encoded protein is CASSLGGLGIYGYTF.

This clone was observed once. V usage is TRBV7-6 and J usage is TRBJ1-2; D might be TRBD1 (6 bases). The CDR3 contains 13 residues. The ends were cut back, 4 bases at V and 2 bases at J, with 8 bases in the middle. Germline lookup yields CDR1 SGHVS and CDR2 FNYEAQ. CDR3: CASSSGTNYGYTF. Written as DNA, the CDR3 is TGTGCCAGCAGCTCCGGGACAAACTATGGCTACACCTTC.

The chain has TRBV9 and TRBJ2-5; D perhaps matches TRBD2 (7 bases). Germline V lookup: CDR1 SGDLS, CDR2 YYNGEE. The CDR3 totals 14 residues. Trimming removed 2 bases from V and 1 base from J, with 9 bases in between. CDR3 coding DNA: TGTGCCAGCAGCGTCGGGGGGCTCCAAGAGACCCAGTACTTC. Its translation is CASSVGGLQETQYF.

This chain joins TRBV7-2 and TRBJ2-3, with 7 bases identical to TRBD2. CDR1 and CDR2 (germline): SGHTA, FQGNSA. The CDR3 runs 16 residues. V gave up 3 bases and J gave up 0 bases; unmatched junction bases: 6. The CDR3 region has the DNA TGTGCCAGCAGCTTTAGGGCAGCGGGGAGCACAGATACGCAGTATTTT. Protein: CASSFRAAGSTDTQYF.

The chain links TRBV19 to TRBJ2-3; 11 bases fit TRBD2. CDR3 size: 17 residues. Germline CDR1 and CDR2: LNHDA and SQIVND (reference sequence). V was clipped by 3 bases and J by 2 bases; unmatched bases: 7. CDR3 residues: CASSIFVAGGNTDTQYF. In nucleotides, the CDR3 is TGTGCCAGTAGTATTTTCGTAGCGGGAGGGAACACAGATACGCAGTATTTT. Based on the CDR3 plus reference TRBV19 and TRBJ2-3, the full variable domain is DGGITQSPKYLFRKEGQNVTLSCEQNLNHDAMYWYRQDPGQGLRLIYYSQIVNDFQKGDIAEGYSVSREKKESFPLTVTSAQKNPTAFYLCASSIFVAGGNTDTQYFGPGTRLTVL.

The chain joins TRBV6-5 to TRBJ2-6; D unresolved. Deletions cut 6 bases from V and 3 bases from J, with 9 bases between. CDR3 length equals 14 residues. Germline V CDR1 and CDR2: MNHEY, SVGAGI. The chain's CDR3 is CASSSGGGANVLTF. The DNA of the CDR3 is TGTGCCAGCAGCTCGGGCGGTGGGGCCAACGTCCTGACTTTC.

The V and J genes are TRBV7-9 and TRBJ1-1; 7 bases fit TRBD1. With V trimmed by 11 bases and J by 4 bases, 10 bases remained unmatched. This CDR3 region has 13 residues. Per the germline V gene, CDR1 is SEHNR and CDR2 is FQNEAQ (reference sequence). CDR3 in DNA: TGTGCCTCCGGCAGCAGGGGGGGCACTGAAGCTTTCTTT. It translates to CASGSRGGTEAFF.